Reported below is one T cell receptor beta chain. The data are from a study of blood T cell repertoires in COVID-19. The CDR3 loop spans 13 amino acids. In germline, CDR1 is SGHTA, CDR2 FQGNSA. The V segment lost 2 bases and the J segment 6 bases; nucleotides outside the gene matches: 3. Sequenced by immunoSEQ multiplex PCR; TCRdb stores in-frame clones only, minus some. The repertoire includes about 250,000 clones, over 70% of them detected once, and around 7.9% sits in the top ten. The TCR originated in a man between 35 and 55 years old with active or convalescent COVID-19. The sample comprised peripheral blood. The V call is TRBV7-2, the J call TRBJ1-2; 7 nucleotides agree with TRBD1. CDR3 DNA sequence: TGTGCCAGCAGCTTACCGACAGGGAATGGCTACACCTTC. Translated, it gives CASSLPTGNGYTF.